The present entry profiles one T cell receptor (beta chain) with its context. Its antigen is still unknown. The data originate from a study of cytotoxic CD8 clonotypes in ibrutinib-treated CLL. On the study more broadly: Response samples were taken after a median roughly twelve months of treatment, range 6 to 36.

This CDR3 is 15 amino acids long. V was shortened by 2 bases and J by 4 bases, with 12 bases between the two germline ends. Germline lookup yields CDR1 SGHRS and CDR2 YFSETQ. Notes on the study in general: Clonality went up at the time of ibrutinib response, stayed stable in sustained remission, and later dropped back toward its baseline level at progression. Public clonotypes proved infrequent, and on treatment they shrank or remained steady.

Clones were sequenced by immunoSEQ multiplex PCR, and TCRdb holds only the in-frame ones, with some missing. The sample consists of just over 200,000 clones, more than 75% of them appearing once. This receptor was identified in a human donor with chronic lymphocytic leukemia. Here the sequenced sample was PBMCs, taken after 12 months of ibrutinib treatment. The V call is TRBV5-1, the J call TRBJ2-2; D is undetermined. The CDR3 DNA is TGCGCCAGCAGCTTTGGGGTTACGGGCACCGGGGAGCTGTTTTTT. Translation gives CASSFGVTGTGELFF.